Below are 28 T cell receptor beta chains sequenced from a single sample in a study of T cell repertoires in cytomegalovirus infection. These receptors lack a known antigen. TCRdb passed the reads through MiXCR, listing each CDR3 protein once. The repertoire consists of 110,000 or so distinct CDR3 sequences, with roughly 30% occurring once and the leading ten covering roughly two fifths. The specimen was CD8+ T cells from cultured PBMCs, collected from culture after CMV antigen stimulation. The receptors derive from a human donor in good health (CMV status not recorded). Some clones in this sample may be carry-over from other donors' samples.

The gene calls are TRBV7-6 and TRBJ2-1; 7 bases line up with TRBD2. J lost 9 bases, V lost 5 bases, and 4 bases had no gene match. CDR1 and CDR2 (germline): SGHVS, FNYEAQ. CDR3 length equals 12 residues. The CDR3 DNA reads TGTGCCAGCAGCCCCAGCGGGGTTGAGCAGTTCTTC. Encoded protein: CASSPSGVEQFF.

This clonotype was seen repeatedly, ten times or more. The V and J genes are TRBV6-5 and TRBJ1-6; D is perhaps TRBD1 (5 bases). CDR3 size: 15 residues. The germline V and J ends were trimmed by 2 bases and 6 bases, with 11 bases remaining between them. Germline loops: CDR1 MNHEY, CDR2 SVGAGI. CDR3 in amino acids: CASSYGTGFNSPLHF. The DNA of the CDR3 is TGTGCCAGCAGTTACGGGACGGGGTTTAATTCACCCCTCCACTTT.

In this sample, this clonotype turned up many times. The chain employs TRBV28 and TRBJ2-3, with 8 positions matching TRBD1. The length of the CDR3 is 17 residues. The V segment lost 2 bases and the J segment 3 bases; nucleotides outside the gene matches: 10. Germline CDR1 MDHEN, CDR2 SYDVKM. The CDR3 region is CASSLLFPQGATDTQYF. The CDR3 DNA reads TGTGCCAGCAGTTTACTATTCCCCCAGGGGGCAACAGATACGCAGTATTTT.

This clonotype has ten or more counts. The chain joins TRBV6-5 to TRBJ2-7; D perhaps matches TRBD2 (5 bases). The CDR3 extends over 18 amino acids. The germline V and J ends were trimmed by 0 bases and 3 bases, with 21 bases remaining between them. Germline V gene lookup returns CDR1 MNHEY and CDR2 SVGAGI. CDR3 bases: TGTGCCAGCAGTTACTCGAGATTAGCAGCAGACTACCGCTACGAGCAGTACTTC. Protein product: CASSYSRLAADYRYEQYF.

The rearrangement links TRBV12-5 to TRBJ1-2; no reliable D call. The length of the CDR3 is 13 residues. Trimming took off 0 bases at V and 3 bases at J, with 5 bases between the two ends. Germline V lookup: CDR1 LGHNT, CDR2 FRNRAP. In DNA form, the CDR3 reads TGTGCTAGTGGTTTGGTATCCGACTATGGCTACACCTTC. As protein: CASGLVSDYGYTF. Full variable domain (rest looked up from reference TRBV12-5 and TRBJ1-2): DARVTQTPRHKVTEMGQEVTMRCQPILGHNTVFWYRQTMMQGLELLAYFRNRAPLDDSGMPKDRFSAEMPDATLATLKIQPSEPRDSAVYFCASGLVSDYGYTFGSGTRLTVV.

This clonotype was detected a few times. This chain uses TRBV5-1 with TRBJ2-7; TRBD1 matches at 11 bases. V trimming: 7 bases; J trimming: 6 bases; junction bases outside the gene matches: 6. Germline CDR1 reads SGHRS; CDR2 reads YFSETQ. The CDR3 covers 13 residues. DNA for the CDR3: TGCGCCAGCGGAGAAGGGACAGGGGGCGAGCAGTACTTC. Encoded protein: CASGEGTGGEQYF.

This clonotype has a handful of counts. The CDR3 sequence is CASSGRAYGQETQYF. The CDR3 DNA is TGTGCCAGCAGTGGGCGAGCGTATGGCCAAGAGACCCAGTACTTC. The gene calls are TRBV6-2 or TRBV6-3 and TRBJ2-5, with D unresolved. The CDR3 is 15 amino acids. The germline CDR1 and CDR2 sequences are MNHEY and SVGEGT. Deletions cut 5 bases from V and 1 base from J, with 14 bases between.

The genes are TRBV7-6 and TRBJ2-2; 7 bases line up with TRBD2. This CDR3 spans 16 amino acids. Germline V gives CDR1 SGHVS, CDR2 FNYEAQ. J lost 1 base, V lost 5 bases, and 7 bases had no gene match. CDR3 DNA sequence: TGTGCCAGCAGCCCCACGGAGCGGGGGAACACCGGGGAGCTGTTTTTT. It encodes CASSPTERGNTGELFF.

This clonotype was detected only a few times. This chain links TRBV7-6 with TRBJ1-3, with D unclear. CDR1 is SGHVS, CDR2 FNYEAQ, per germline. The CDR3 is 17 amino acids. V shed 1 base and J shed 0 bases, with 13 bases lying between them. For the CDR3, the DNA is TGTGCCAGCAGCTTAGTCTTAGAACGGCACTCTGGAAACACCATATATTTT. This codes for CASSLVLERHSGNTIYF.

V gene TRBV14 combines with J gene TRBJ1-3; D might be TRBD1 (5 bases). The CDR3 contains 14 residues. The V gene's germline CDR1 is SGHDN and CDR2 FVKESK. V was cut by 9 bases and J by 0 bases, with 12 bases left in between. This CDR3 is CASYLTGSGNTIYF. The CDR3 DNA is TGTGCCAGTTACTTAACAGGCTCTGGAAACACCATATATTTT.

This chain connects TRBV5-4 to TRBJ2-5; 10 positions match TRBD2. V lost 1 base and J lost 2; bases outside the gene matches: 8. CDR1 and CDR2 (germline): SGHNT, YYREEE (reference sequence). The CDR3 totals 17 residues. CDR3 nucleotides: TGTGCCAGCAGCTTGTCCCCAGGACTAGCGGATCAAGAGACCCAGTACTTC. Protein: CASSLSPGLADQETQYF.

This clonotype has ten or more counts. The chain couples TRBV7-6 to TRBJ1-3; D uncertain. Germline V CDR1 and CDR2: SGHVS, FNYEAQ. The V end was cut by 0 bases, the J end by 3 bases, with 12 bases between. This CDR3 has 16 amino acids. The CDR3 sequence: CASSLAVGFGGNTIYF. The CDR3 coding sequence is TGTGCCAGCAGCTTAGCTGTGGGATTTGGTGGAAACACCATATATTTT.

The table lists this clonotype with a few counts. This chain links TRBV6-6 with TRBJ2-1; the match to TRBD2 covers 7 bases. J gave up 6 bases and V 2 bases, and 10 bases lay outside the gene matches. Germline assignment: CDR1 MNHNY and CDR2 SVGAGI (reference sequence). The CDR3 runs 16 residues. CDR3 protein: CASSYALMRGSNEQFF. The CDR3 DNA follows: TGTGCCAGCAGTTACGCCCTGATGCGGGGGAGCAATGAGCAGTTCTTC.

This clonotype was seen a few times. The chain recombines TRBV6-4 with TRBJ1-5, with no clear D. CDR1 and CDR2 (germline): MRHNA, SNTAGT. V dropped 4 bases and J dropped 2 bases, with 9 bases sitting between them. This CDR3 comprises 14 residues. The CDR3 spells CASSGEGGNQPQHF. The CDR3 DNA reads as TGTGCCAGCAGTGGGGAGGGCGGCAATCAGCCCCAGCATTTT.

The chain couples TRBV7-2 to TRBJ2-1; D remains unclear. V was clipped by 5 bases and J by 0 bases, with 11 bases between them. The germline V gene encodes CDR1 SGHTA and CDR2 FQGNSA. The CDR3 consists of 15 residues. The CDR3 loop reads CASSPFLGSYNEQFF. The CDR3 DNA follows: TGTGCCAGCAGCCCGTTTCTTGGCTCCTACAATGAGCAGTTCTTC.

Only a few counts were recorded for this clonotype. V gene TRBV6-5 combines with J gene TRBJ2-4; D possibly corresponds to TRBD2 (6 bases). The germline CDR1 and CDR2 sequences are MNHEY and SVGAGI. The CDR3 has 19 amino acids. Trimming took 5 bases from V and 0 from J, leaving 23 bases between them. Here the CDR3 DNA reads TGTGCCAGCAGTCCATCGGACGGGACTTATTCCTTAGCCAAAAACATTCAGTACTTC. This sequence encodes CASSPSDGTYSLAKNIQYF.

This clonotype was seen a handful of times. The rearrangement uses TRBV6-2 or TRBV6-3 and TRBJ2-7; 7 bases are shared with TRBD1. The V and J ends lost 6 bases and 3 bases, in that order; junction bases with no gene match: 8. Germline V CDR1 and CDR2: MNHEY, SVGEGT. The CDR3 covers 14 residues. The CDR3 loop reads CASSAGTEIYEQYF. CDR3 DNA: TGTGCCAGCAGCGCCGGGACAGAGATCTACGAGCAGTACTTC.

V usage is TRBV6-2 or TRBV6-3 and J usage is TRBJ2-3; 15 nucleotides match TRBD2. CDR3 length equals 17 residues. The V gene end was trimmed by 4 bases and the J gene end by 5 bases; junction bases not matched to a gene: 7. Germline-derived CDR1 and CDR2 are MNHEY and SVGEGT. The DNA for the CDR3 is TGTGCCAGCAGTTCTCCCGGACTAGCGGGGGGGCGAGATACGCAGTATTTT. Its translation: CASSSPGLAGGRDTQYF.

This clonotype turned up a few times. This chain links TRBV7-6 with TRBJ2-7, with D possibly being TRBD1 or TRBD2 (5 bases each). Trimming left V 4 bases short and J 2 bases short, with 9 bases between. Germline values: CDR1 SGHVS, CDR2 FNYEAQ. This CDR3 spans 13 amino acids. The CDR3 protein is CASSWGNTYEQYF. The CDR3 bases are TGTGCCAGCAGCTGGGGGAACACCTACGAGCAGTACTTC.

This clonotype has only a few counts. The chain combines TRBV27 with TRBJ1-2; TRBD1 matches at 9 bases. This CDR3 spans 15 amino acids. The ends lost 3 bases at V and 5 bases at J; junction bases unmatched: 7. Germline loops: CDR1 MNHEY, CDR2 SMNVEV (reference sequence). The CDR3 reads CASSLTWDRVYGYTF. The CDR3 DNA sequence: TGTGCCAGCAGTTTGACCTGGGACAGGGTTTATGGCTACACCTTC.

This clonotype has more than one count but fewer than ten. The chain combines TRBV2 with TRBJ2-1, with 9 bases aligning to TRBD2. The V gene's germline CDR1 is SNHLY and CDR2 FYNNEI. The CDR3 is made up of 18 amino acids. V shed 0 bases and J 8 bases; nucleotides not matched to a gene: 14. The CDR3 DNA sequence: TGTGCCAGCAGTGAAGCGTACGCGGGGGGGCGGTTGATCGATGAGCAGTTCTTC. This codes for CASSEAYAGGRLIDEQFF.

The rearrangement uses TRBV19 and TRBJ1-5, with 7 nucleotides matching TRBD1. V shed 5 bases, J shed 7 bases, and the junction held 11 bases outside the gene matches. This CDR3 region has 15 residues. Germline V gene data show CDR1 as LNHDA and CDR2 as SQIVND (reference sequence). CDR3 sequence: CASSLNTGAPQPQHF. CDR3 sequence (DNA): TGTGCCAGTAGTCTCAATACAGGGGCCCCGCAGCCCCAGCATTTT.

This clonotype was counted many times. As DNA, the CDR3 is TGTGCCAGCAGCTTAGAGGGGATTAACACCGGGGAGCTGTTTTTT. Residues: CASSLEGINTGELFF. The chain couples TRBV7-6 to TRBJ2-2; a possible D gene is TRBD1 (5 bases). CDR1 is SGHVS, CDR2 FNYEAQ, per germline. This CDR3 has 15 residues. V was shortened by 1 base and J by 2 bases, with 8 bases between the two germline ends.

The table lists this clonotype with a few counts. The CDR3 DNA is TGTGCCAGCAGTGGAACAGGGGGATATGAGCAGTTCTTC. Protein product: CASSGTGGYEQFF. This chain uses TRBV6-1 with TRBJ2-1, with TRBD1 matching 8 bases. The CDR3 covers 13 residues. Germline V gene sequence: CDR1 MNHNS, CDR2 SASEGT. V lost 4 bases to trimming and J lost 8 bases; unmatched junction nucleotides: 4.

This clonotype was seen only a few times. The rearrangement uses TRBV27 and TRBJ1-2; 11 bases align to TRBD1. J lost 8 bases, V lost 7 bases, and 6 bases had no gene match. Germline V lookup: CDR1 MNHEY, CDR2 SMNVEV (reference sequence). The length of the CDR3 is 13 residues. The CDR3 here is CASTGQGAWGYTF. The CDR3 coding sequence is TGTGCCAGCACAGGACAGGGGGCTTGGGGCTACACCTTC.

The chain uses TRBV7-8 and TRBJ2-7; 8 nucleotides agree with TRBD1. The CDR3 runs 18 residues. Germline V CDR1 and CDR2: SGHVS, FQNEAQ. V lost 2 bases to trimming and J lost 0 bases; unmatched junction nucleotides: 12. The CDR3 reads CASSLRPRQGPTSYEQYF. The CDR3 DNA sequence: TGTGCCAGCAGCTTACGCCCTCGACAGGGGCCGACCTCCTACGAGCAGTACTTC.

This clonotype has a count of ten or more. This chain connects TRBV7-3 to TRBJ2-1; perhaps D is TRBD1 or TRBD2 (5 bases each). The germline V gene has CDR1 SGHTA and CDR2 FQGTGA. V lost 4 bases and J 4 bases, leaving 14 bases between the germline ends. The CDR3 runs to 15 residues. Here the CDR3 reads CASSSGRGKYNEQFF. CDR3 nucleotides: TGTGCCAGCAGCTCGGGGCGTGGCAAATACAATGAGCAGTTCTTC.

This clonotype was detected a few times. It is likely a read error, because the conserved phenylalanine at the end of the CDR3 is missing. It is unclear where the CDR3 begins or ends on the DNA, so no DNA is shown, and the CDR3 is as TCRdb lists it. The chain uses TRBV12-3 or TRBV12-4 and TRBJ2-3; TRBD2 reflects the table's D call only, with no check against the DNA. The CDR3 spans 13 amino acids, including both terminal residues. CDR3 loop: CASSFLGASGVVL.